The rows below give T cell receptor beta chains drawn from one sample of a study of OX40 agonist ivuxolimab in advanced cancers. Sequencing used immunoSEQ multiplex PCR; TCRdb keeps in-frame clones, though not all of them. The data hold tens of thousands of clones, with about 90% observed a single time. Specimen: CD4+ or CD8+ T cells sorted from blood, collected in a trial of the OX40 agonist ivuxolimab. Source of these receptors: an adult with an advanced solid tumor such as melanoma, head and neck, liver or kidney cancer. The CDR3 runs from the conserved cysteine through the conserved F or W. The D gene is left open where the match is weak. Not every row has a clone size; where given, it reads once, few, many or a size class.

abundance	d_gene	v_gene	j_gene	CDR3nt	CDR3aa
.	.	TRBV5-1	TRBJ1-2	TGCGCCAGCAGCTTGACGACCCAGGGTGGCTACACCTTC	CASSLTTQGGYTF
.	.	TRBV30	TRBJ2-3	TGTGCCTGGAGTTCACCTCTTAGGGGTTCACTTTCCGGAGATACGCAGTATTTT	CAWSSPLRGSLSGDTQYF
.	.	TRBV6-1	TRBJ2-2	TGTGCCAGCAGAGCCCACGGACAGCGCACCGGGGAGCTGTTTTTT	CASRAHGQRTGELFF
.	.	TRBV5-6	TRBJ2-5	TGTGCCAGCAGCTTGACCGTGGAGACCCAGTACTTC	CASSLTVETQYF
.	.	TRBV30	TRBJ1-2	TGTGCCTGGAGGACGGAAGGAGACTATGGCTACACCTTC	CAWRTEGDYGYTF
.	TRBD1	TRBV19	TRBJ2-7	TGTGCCAGTAGTCGGGACAGGGGGGGTTTTAGGTACGAGCAGTACTTC	CASSRDRGGFRYEQYF
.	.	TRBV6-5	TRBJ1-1	TGTGCCAGCAGTTACTCGTATACCGAGAACACTGAAGCTTTCTTT	CASSYSYTENTEAFF
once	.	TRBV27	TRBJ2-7	TGTGCCAGCGGTACACCGGGGCGGTACGAGCAGTACTTC	CASGTPGRYEQYF
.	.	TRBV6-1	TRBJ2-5	TGTGCCAGCATGAAGGGAGCGACCTCAGAGACCCAGTACTTC	CASMKGATSETQYF
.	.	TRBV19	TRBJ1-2	TGTGCCAGTAGTATAGCAGGAAGCAGGGTGGAGTATGGCTACACCTTC	CASSIAGSRVEYGYTF
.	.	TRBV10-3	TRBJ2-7	TGTGCCATCAGTGATGCGGGTTACTCCTACGAGCAGTACTTC	CAISDAGYSYEQYF
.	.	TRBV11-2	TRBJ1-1	TGTGCCAGCAGTCTGGGGGGGAACACTGAAGCTTTCTTT	CASSLGGNTEAFF
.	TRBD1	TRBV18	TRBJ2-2	TGTGCCAGCTCACCGGACAGGGCGAACACCGGGGAGCTGTTTTTT	CASSPDRANTGELFF
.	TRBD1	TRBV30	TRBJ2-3	TGTGCCTGGGCCCCCGGGACAGGGTTTTCGACAGATACGCAGTATTTT	CAWAPGTGFSTDTQYF
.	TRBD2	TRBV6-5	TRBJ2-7	TGTGCCAGCAGCCCCGCCACTAGCGTAATCTACGAGCAGTACTTC	CASSPATSVIYEQYF
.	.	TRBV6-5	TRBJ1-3	TGTGCCAGCAGTTACCAGGGATTTTCCTCTGGAAACACCATATATTTT	CASSYQGFSSGNTIYF
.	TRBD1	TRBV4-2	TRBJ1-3	TGTGCCAGCAGCCAAGGCCTAGGGGGCGGTGGAAACACCATATATTTT	CASSQGLGGGGNTIYF
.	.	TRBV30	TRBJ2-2	TGTGCCTGGAGTGTACTAAACACCGGGGAGCTGTTTTTT	CAWSVLNTGELFF
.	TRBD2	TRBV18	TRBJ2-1	TGTGCCAGCTCCCCGATCCCGGGACTCAGGGACCCGGGACTAGCGGGGGAGCAGTTCTTC	CASSPIPGLRDPGLAGEQFF
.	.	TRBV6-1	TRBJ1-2	TGTGCCAGCAGTGGCCACCTCTATGGCTACACCTTC	CASSGHLYGYTF
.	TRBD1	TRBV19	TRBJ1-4	TGTGCCAGTAGGACAGGGACAGGGACAGGGGAAAAACTGTTTTTT	CASRTGTGTGEKLFF
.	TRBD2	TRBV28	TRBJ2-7	TGTGCCAGCAGGGTAGCGGGAGGGAGCTCCTACGAGCAGTACTTC	CASRVAGGSSYEQYF
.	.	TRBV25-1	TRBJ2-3	TGTGCCAGTTCTTTTTCTAGCACAGATACGCAGTATTTT	CASSFSSTDTQYF
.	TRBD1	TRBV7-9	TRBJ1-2	TGTGCCAGCAGCGACAGGGGGCACAACTATGGCTACACCTTC	CASSDRGHNYGYTF
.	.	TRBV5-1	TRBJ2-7	TGCGCCAGCAGCTTGGCCAGGGGAACTCTTTACTACGAGCAGTACTTC	CASSLARGTLYYEQYF
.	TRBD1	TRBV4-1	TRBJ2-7	TGCGCCAGCAGCCAAGGAAAGGGGGCAGGGGCCTACGAGCAGTACTTC	CASSQGKGAGAYEQYF
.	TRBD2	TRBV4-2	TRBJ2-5	TGTGCCAGCAGCCAAGGTCCAGCGGGAGGGGCCCGGGAGACCCAGTACTTC	CASSQGPAGGARETQYF
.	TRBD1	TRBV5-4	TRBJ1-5	TGTGCCAGCAGCTCCGGGACTGACAGGGGCCAGCCCCAGCATTTT	CASSSGTDRGQPQHF
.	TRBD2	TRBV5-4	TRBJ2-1	TGTGCCAGCACTCAACCGGGAGGCAATGAGCAGTTCTTC	CASTQPGGNEQFF
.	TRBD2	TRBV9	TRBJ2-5	TGTGCCAGCAGCCCCCCAGGGGCTAGCGGGAAAGAGACCCAGTACTTC	CASSPPGASGKETQYF
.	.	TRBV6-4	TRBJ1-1	TGTGCCAGCAGTGTGTTGAGGAACACTGAAGCTTTCTTT	CASSVLRNTEAFF
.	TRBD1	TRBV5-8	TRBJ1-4	TGTGCCAGCAGCAAGGGACAGGCTAATGAAAAACTGTTTTTT	CASSKGQANEKLFF
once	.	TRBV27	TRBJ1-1	TGTGCCAGCAGTATGGTCGGCGGGCTCACTGAAGCTTTCTTT	CASSMVGGLTEAFF
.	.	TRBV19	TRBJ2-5	TGTGCCAGTAGTAAGTTAGGGGGACCCGGGGGAGAGACCCAGTACTTC	CASSKLGGPGGETQYF